This TCR beta chain was recovered during a study of CD8 T cells in Susac syndrome. This clonotype was seen more than once but under ten times. Germline V gives CDR1 SGHRS, CDR2 YFSETQ. With 4 bases clipped from V and 3 bases from J, the junction kept 4 bases outside the gene matches. This CDR3 spans 13 amino acids. RNA was extracted with the RNeasy kit, and a quantity of about 0.45 to 1 ug was reverse transcribed using random hexamers. Amplification of TCR beta CDR3 used immunoSEQ multiplex PCR across 54 Vbeta and 13 Jbeta. TCRdb processed the immunoSEQ multiplex PCR reads anew with MiXCR; each CDR3 protein has one entry. The sample records 150,000 to 200,000 distinct CDR3 sequences, roughly 96% being singletons.

V gene TRBV5-1 combines with J gene TRBJ2-7; 7 bases fit TRBD1. Sequenced material: CD8+ T cells from PBMCs. The TCR sequence derives from a human donor with multiple sclerosis. This chain's CDR3 is CASSGGQIYEQYF. Written as DNA, the CDR3 is TGCGCCAGCAGCGGGGGACAGATCTACGAGCAGTACTTC.